These 21 T cell receptor beta chains came from one sample sequenced in a study of T cells in Graves' hyperthyroidism and ophthalmopathy. RNA transcripts served as the template for amplifying TCR beta CDR3 regions. The HTBI primer set drove a first-round RT-PCR of the TCR CDR3. MiXCR was run by TCRdb on the multiplex PCR reads, yielding one entry per CDR3 protein. The table has over 250,000 distinct CDR3 sequences, roughly an eighth seen once. The source material was blood. These receptors were obtained from a woman aged 40-49 years with Graves' ophthalmopathy.

The sample holds many counts of this clonotype. This CDR3 reads CASNDRGAYEQYF. CDR3 nucleotides: TGTGCCAGCAACGACAGGGGAGCTTACGAGCAGTACTTC. This chain joins TRBV2 and TRBJ2-7, with 8 positions matching TRBD1. Germline CDR1 is SNHLY and CDR2 is FYNNEI. J was trimmed by 4 bases and V by 7 bases; bases with no gene match: 6. This CDR3 is built from 13 residues.

This clonotype was detected a few times. The genes are TRBV19 and TRBJ1-5; D uncertain. The CDR3 totals 16 residues. The germline V gene has CDR1 LNHDA and CDR2 SQIVND (reference sequence). With 2 bases removed from V and 0 bases from J, the gap between germline ends came to 11 bases. In DNA form, the CDR3 reads TGTGCCAGTAGTATAAAAGTTGGGTTTAGCAATCAGCCCCAGCATTTT. Residues: CASSIKVGFSNQPQHF.

This clonotype has ten or more counts. The rearrangement links TRBV12-3 or TRBV12-4 to TRBJ1-3; D is undetermined. The ends were cut back, 3 bases at V and 3 bases at J, with 12 bases in the middle. There are 15 residues in the CDR3. The CDR3 loop reads CASSFVVEDGNTIYF. The CDR3 region has the DNA TGTGCCAGCAGTTTCGTGGTAGAGGATGGAAACACCATATATTTT.

This clonotype was found many times. V usage is TRBV7-9 and J usage is TRBJ2-1; weak D call: TRBD1 (5 bases). Per the germline V gene, CDR1 is SEHNR and CDR2 is FQNEAQ (reference sequence). The CDR3 extends over 15 amino acids. Trimming left V 1 base short and J 4 bases short, with 11 bases between. CDR3 DNA: TGTGCCAGCAGCTTAGGACAGAATTCTTACAATGAGCAGTTCTTC. This codes for CASSLGQNSYNEQFF.

The table lists this clonotype with many counts. The chain has TRBV6-1 and TRBJ1-1; D gene uncertain. CDR1 is MNHNS, CDR2 SASEGT, per germline. The CDR3 runs to 9 residues. V lost 7 bases and J 10 bases, leaving 7 bases between the germline ends. The CDR3 nucleotides are TGTGCCAGCAAATTCATAGCTTTCTTT. This codes for CASKFIAFF.

The J gene is TRBJ2-1, the V gene TRBV19; TRBD2 matches at 7 bases. Looked up from germline, CDR1 is LNHDA and CDR2 is SQIVND (reference sequence). Losses at the gene ends were 6 bases for V and 0 bases for J; bases not matched to a gene: 5. This CDR3 has 15 amino acids. Here the CDR3 reads CASSTGTNSYNEQFF. The CDR3, as DNA: TGTGCCAGTAGCACCGGGACTAACTCCTACAATGAGCAGTTCTTC.

This clonotype was picked up many times. The chain uses TRBV27 and TRBJ1-2, with 10 bases identical to TRBD1. V lost 4 bases and J lost 3; bases outside the gene matches: 5. CDR1 is MNHEY and CDR2 is SMNVEV in the germline V gene (reference sequence). This CDR3 is built from 15 residues. Written as DNA, the CDR3 is TGTGCCAGCAGTTCCTCTGGGACAGGGGACTATGGCTACACCTTC. This codes for CASSSSGTGDYGYTF.

V and J are TRBV18 and TRBJ1-6; D is uncertain. Germline V CDR1 and CDR2: KGHSH, LQKENI. The CDR3 totals 15 residues. V lost 2 bases to trimming and J lost 10 bases, with 15 bases between them. DNA for the CDR3: TGTGCCAGCTCACCAAACACGCCTCGGGCCTCACCCCTCCACTTT. Protein: CASSPNTPRASPLHF.

This chain joins TRBV24-1 and TRBJ2-6; D is unclear. Between the trimmed V and J ends, which lost 4 bases and 2 bases, there was a span of 8 bases. The CDR3 has 15 residues. The germline gives CDR1 KGHDR, CDR2 SFDVKD. CDR3 protein: CATSDPNTGANVLTF. CDR3 sequence (DNA): TGTGCCACCAGTGACCCAAACACTGGGGCCAACGTCCTGACTTTC.

The chain links TRBV6-1 to TRBJ1-5; the D gene is possibly TRBD1 (5 bases). This CDR3 region has 14 residues. V dropped 8 bases and J dropped 3 bases, with 14 bases sitting between them. Germline CDR1 MNHNS, CDR2 SASEGT. The CDR3 DNA reads as TGTGCCAGCGGGGACGGACGGCTCAATCAGCCCCAGCATTTT. Its translation is CASGDGRLNQPQHF.

In this sample, this clonotype turned up many times. The chain links TRBV3-1 to TRBJ2-3, with D possibly being TRBD2 (5 bases). This CDR3 has 17 residues. V was trimmed by 0 bases and J by 0 bases, leaving 13 bases between them. CDR1 LGHDT and CDR2 YNNKEL come from the germline V gene (reference sequence). CDR3 nucleotides: TGTGCCAGCAGCCAAGAGGACTGGGGAACTAGCACAGATACGCAGTATTTT. This gives the protein CASSQEDWGTSTDTQYF.

This clonotype was counted ten times or more. V and J are TRBV2 and TRBJ2-3; 8 bases are shared with TRBD2. Germline-derived CDR1 and CDR2 are SNHLY and FYNNEI. This CDR3 has 14 residues. Trimming took 7 bases from V and 1 from J; bases not matched to a gene: 4. The CDR3 coding sequence is TGTGCCAGCAAAACTAGCGGAGGCACAGATACGCAGTATTTT. Translated, it gives CASKTSGGTDTQYF.

This clonotype turned up a few times. The chain is built from TRBV3-1 and TRBJ2-5; 12 positions match TRBD2. Germline assignment: CDR1 LGHDT and CDR2 YNNKEL (reference sequence). Trimming took 0 bases from V and 7 from J; bases not matched to a gene: 9. The CDR3 contains 17 residues. CDR3 sequence: CASSQEGLAGTLRTQYF. CDR3 sequence (DNA): TGTGCCAGCAGCCAAGAAGGACTAGCGGGGACCTTGAGGACCCAGTACTTC.

The V call is TRBV19, the J call TRBJ2-7, with 8 bases lining up with TRBD1. Trimming removed 5 bases from V and 6 bases from J; junction bases left unmatched: 9. The CDR3 totals 14 residues. The germline CDR1 and CDR2 sequences are LNHDA and SQIVND (reference sequence). The CDR3 sequence is CASSPGQGVSEQYF. The CDR3 DNA reads TGTGCCAGTAGTCCTGGACAGGGCGTGAGCGAGCAGTACTTC.

This clonotype showed up just a few times. This rearrangement joins TRBV20-1 to TRBJ2-2; D is unclear. The ends were cut back, 2 bases at V and 3 bases at J, with 10 bases in the middle. In germline, CDR1 is DFQATT, CDR2 SNEGSKA (reference sequence). The CDR3 runs 14 residues. The CDR3: CSARNSRDTGELFF. CDR3 bases: TGCAGTGCTAGAAACTCCCGGGACACCGGGGAGCTGTTTTTT.

This clonotype was recorded at least ten times. The CDR3 nucleotides read TGTGCCACGCGACCCCGTGGGGACCCCTACGAGCAGTACTTC. Protein: CATRPRGDPYEQYF. The chain combines TRBV15 with TRBJ2-7; D may be TRBD1 or TRBD2 (5 bases each). Germline V gene sequence: CDR1 LNHNV, CDR2 YYDKDF (reference sequence). Trimming removed 9 bases from V and 2 bases from J, with 17 bases in between. The CDR3 runs 14 residues.

CDR3 sequence reads: CASSRAPARGYTF. CDR3 DNA: TGTGCCAGTAGTAGGGCCCCGGCTAGGGGCTACACCTTC. This sequence joins TRBV19 and TRBJ1-2, with D unclear. Germline loops: CDR1 LNHDA, CDR2 SQIVND (reference sequence). The CDR3 runs to 13 residues. The V end lost 4 bases, the J end lost 8 bases, and 14 bases lay between the germline ends.

The chain employs TRBV29-1 and TRBJ1-3; TRBD1 aligns across 7 bases. Germline V CDR1 and CDR2: SQVTM, ANQGSEA. V trimming: 1 base; J trimming: 0 bases; junction bases outside the gene matches: 24. The CDR3 has 22 amino acids. CDR3 coding DNA: TGCAGCGTTGAAGCTCCGATCATTCAAACAGGGGTCACACAATTCTCTGGAAACACCATATATTTT. It specifies CSVEAPIIQTGVTQFSGNTIYF. The whole variable domain, filled in from reference TRBV29-1 and TRBJ1-3, reads SAVISQKPSRDICQRGTSLTIQCQVDSQVTMMFWYRQQPGQSLTLIATANQGSEATYESGFVIDKFPISRPNLTFSTLTVSNMSPEDSSIYLCSVEAPIIQTGVTQFSGNTIYFGEGSWLTVV.

This clonotype was counted at least ten times. This chain uses TRBV7-6 with TRBJ2-3, with a weak D call TRBD1 (5 bases). This CDR3 is 16 amino acids long. Germline CDR1 and CDR2: SGHVS and FNYEAQ. Trimming stripped 5 bases from V and 4 bases from J, with 19 bases between. The CDR3 spells CASSQKSLGPADTQYF. The CDR3 DNA reads as TGTGCCAGCAGCCAAAAGTCGTTGGGGCCCGCAGATACGCAGTATTTT.

This clonotype came up many times. CDR3 nucleotides: TGTGCCAGCAGCCCCCACATAGGTCCCTATAGCAATCAGCCCCAGCATTTT. It encodes CASSPHIGPYSNQPQHF. The chain is built from TRBV7-8 and TRBJ1-5; D ambiguous. Germline CDR1 is SGHVS and CDR2 is FQNEAQ. Deletions cut 5 bases from V and 0 bases from J, with 17 bases between. The CDR3 has 17 residues.

This clonotype was detected many times. J is TRBJ2-1 and V is TRBV24-1; unclear D gene. The CDR3 runs to 12 residues. Germline-derived CDR1 and CDR2 are KGHDR and SFDVKD. With 6 bases removed from V and 2 bases from J, the gap between germline ends came to 4 bases. CDR3 sequence (DNA): TGTGCCACCAGTACAGCCTACAATGAGCAGTTCTTC. It yields the protein CATSTAYNEQFF.